The clone carrying this T cell receptor beta chain was counted ten times or more. The sample comes from a study of spatial heterogeneity in lung cancer. The time point here: blood at routine non-recurrence follow-up after resection. Without sorting, whole RNA was sequenced from tumor, nontumor lung or frozen PBMC. TCRdb itself ran the 5' RACE reads through MiXCR, one entry per CDR3 protein. The table has roughly 120,000 distinct CDR3 sequences, 12% seen once. Material: PBMCs, obtained at follow-up. The TCR was taken from a male donor with early-stage non-small cell lung cancer.

This chain's CDR3 is CASTRTGAEAFF. CDR3 nucleotides: TGTGCCAGCACCCGGACAGGGGCTGAAGCTTTCTTT. V and J are TRBV12-3 or TRBV12-4 and TRBJ1-1, with 9 bases aligning to TRBD1. Trimming removed 7 bases from V and 6 bases from J; junction bases left unmatched: 3. The CDR3 totals 12 residues.